These 22 T cell receptor beta chains came from one sample sequenced in a study of cytomegalovirus exposure and HLA in healthy donors. Sequencing used immunoSEQ multiplex PCR; TCRdb keeps in-frame clones, though not all of them. Among about 280,000 clones listed, 88% were seen once. Sequencing was carried out using PBMCs. All receptors derive from a woman aged 18-35 years in good health and CMV-seronegative.

The chain uses TRBV5-6 and TRBJ2-1, with D perhaps matching TRBD2 (5 bases). The V and J ends lost 0 bases and 2 bases respectively, with 12 bases between them. Germline CDR1 is SGHDT and CDR2 is YYEEEE. The CDR3 contains 16 residues. The CDR3: CASSLEVRVPYNEQFF. CDR3 sequence (DNA): TGTGCCAGCAGCTTGGAGGTGCGGGTCCCCTACAATGAGCAGTTCTTC.

The chain couples TRBV15 to TRBJ1-2; D is uncertain. The CDR3 has 16 amino acids. Trimming stripped 0 bases from V and 5 bases from J, with 16 bases between. Germline assignment: CDR1 LNHNV and CDR2 YYDKDF (reference sequence). The CDR3 DNA reads TGTGCCACCAGCAGAGACCCCTCCCTGTGGAGGTATGGCTACACCTTC. It encodes CATSRDPSLWRYGYTF.

The chain joins TRBV19 to TRBJ2-3; 7 bases agree with TRBD2. The CDR3 is 16 residues long. Trimming cost V 3 bases and J 3 bases; bases outside gene matches: 9. Germline V CDR1 and CDR2: LNHDA, SQIVND (reference sequence). The CDR3 is CASSILRGSSTDTQYF. The CDR3 DNA is TGTGCCAGTAGTATTTTACGCGGGAGTTCGACAGATACGCAGTATTTT.

The CDR3 region has the DNA TGTGCCAGCAGAATACAAGCGGGCGTCCTGACTTTC. Translating it yields CASRIQAGVLTF. This chain connects TRBV28 to TRBJ2-6; possible D gene TRBD2, 6 bases. CDR3 length: 12 residues. V was clipped by 6 bases and J by 12 bases, with 12 bases between them. Per the germline V gene, CDR1 is MDHEN and CDR2 is SYDVKM. The entire variable domain, with the rest obtained from reference TRBV28 and TRBJ2-6, is as follows: DVKVTQSSRYLVKRTGEKVFLECVQDMDHENMFWYRQDPGLGLRLIYFSYDVKMKEKGDIPEGYSVSREKKERFSLILESASTNQTSMYLCASRIQAGVLTFGAGSRLTVL.

This chain links TRBV12-5 with TRBJ1-1; D may be TRBD1 (5 bases). Trimming left V 4 bases short and J 4 bases short, with 10 bases between. From germline, CDR1 is LGHNT and CDR2 FRNRAP. The length of the CDR3 is 13 residues. CDR3: CASGWGVGTEAFF. The CDR3 DNA sequence: TGTGCTAGTGGTTGGGGGGTGGGCACTGAAGCTTTCTTT.

The rearrangement uses TRBV9 and TRBJ2-1, with 10 nucleotides matching TRBD2. The V gene end was trimmed by 3 bases and the J gene end by 7 bases; junction bases not matched to a gene: 13. The CDR3 has 17 amino acids. The germline gives CDR1 SGDLS, CDR2 YYNGEE. In DNA form, the CDR3 reads TGTGCCAGCAGCGGCCCCCTAGCGGGAGAATTGGGGAATGAGCAGTTCTTC. This translates into CASSGPLAGELGNEQFF.

The chain is built from TRBV21-1 and TRBJ2-7; the DNA was not used to check the table's D call, TRBD2. TRBV21-1 is a recognized pseudogene. The CDR3 extends over 13 amino acids. In DNA, the CDR3 is TGTGCCAGCAGCGAAACGGGGATCAACGAGCAGTACTTC. It yields the protein CASSETGINEQYF.

This clone was seen a single time. The CDR3 coding sequence is TGCGCCAGCAGCCCAGCGTCGAACACCGGGGAGCTGTTTTTT. It specifies CASSPASNTGELFF. The chain combines TRBV5-1 with TRBJ2-2; no clear D. The CDR3 loop spans 14 amino acids. Germline V gene sequence: CDR1 SGHRS, CDR2 YFSETQ. The germline V and J ends were trimmed by 4 bases and 0 bases, with 7 bases remaining between them.

About this clone itself: Other DNA sequences of this sample code for an identical CDR3. The gene calls are TRBV5-1 and TRBJ2-1, with 13 bases matching TRBD2. This CDR3 has 18 amino acids. Looked up from germline, CDR1 is SGHRS and CDR2 is YFSETQ. With 3 bases clipped from V and 0 bases from J, the junction kept 6 bases outside the gene matches. The CDR3 DNA is TGCGCCAGCAGCTCCGGGACTAGCGGGAAGAGCTCCTACAATGAGCAGTTCTTC. Translated: CASSSGTSGKSSYNEQFF.

This chain uses TRBV27 with TRBJ2-1; 10 nucleotides match TRBD2. There are 14 residues in the CDR3. Germline values: CDR1 MNHEY, CDR2 SMNVEV (reference sequence). The V gene end was trimmed by 7 bases and the J gene end by 7 bases; junction bases not matched to a gene: 7. The CDR3 DNA reads TGTGCCAGCACCGGACTAGCGGCAAGGAATGAGCAGTTCTTC. Encoded protein: CASTGLAARNEQFF.

The rearrangement joins TRBV9 to TRBJ2-7; 9 bases align to TRBD1. This CDR3 has 16 residues. Germline CDR1 is SGDLS and CDR2 is YYNGEE. J gave up 7 bases and V 0 bases, and 11 bases lay outside the gene matches. CDR3 residues: CASSVGRGTGIWEQYF. The CDR3 bases are TGTGCCAGCAGCGTAGGTAGAGGGACAGGGATATGGGAGCAGTACTTC.

This chain joins TRBV28 and TRBJ2-3; 10 bases align to TRBD2. The germline CDR1 and CDR2 sequences are MDHEN and SYDVKM. This CDR3 comprises 16 residues. With 2 bases clipped from V and 5 bases from J, the junction kept 7 bases outside the gene matches. CDR3 loop: CASSLKREGRLDTQYF. The CDR3 nucleotides read TGTGCCAGCAGTTTAAAGCGGGAGGGCCGGTTAGATACGCAGTATTTT.

This clone was observed a single time. The V call is TRBV28, the J call TRBJ1-1; 8 bases agree with TRBD1. The CDR3 is 16 amino acids. Trimming took 1 base from V and 1 from J; bases not matched to a gene: 5. Germline V lookup: CDR1 MDHEN, CDR2 SYDVKM. CDR3 residues: CASSLYRDRSNTEAFF. DNA for the CDR3: TGTGCCAGCAGTTTATACCGGGACAGGTCGAACACTGAAGCTTTCTTT.

The CDR3 DNA reads TGTGCCAGCAGTTCTCCGTTTGCCTTCACTATAGCGGATGATGAAAAACTGTTTTTT. Encoded protein: CASSSPFAFTIADDEKLFF. The chain uses TRBV28 and TRBJ1-4; D is uncertain. Germline V gives CDR1 MDHEN, CDR2 SYDVKM. V dropped 4 bases and J dropped 6 bases, with 27 bases sitting between them. This CDR3 spans 19 amino acids.

V and J are TRBV6-5 and TRBJ1-4; 12 positions match TRBD1. The J segment lost 8 bases and the V segment lost 5 bases, leaving 6 bases of the junction unmatched. Germline V lookup: CDR1 MNHEY, CDR2 SVGAGI. The CDR3 is 15 residues long. The CDR3 region is CASSRSGTGGEKLFF. CDR3 in DNA: TGTGCCAGCAGTCGCTCCGGGACAGGGGGCGAAAAACTGTTTTTT.

The CDR3 loop reads CASKPEGAMNTEAFF. Here the CDR3 DNA reads TGTGCCAGCAAGCCGGAGGGGGCTATGAACACTGAAGCTTTCTTT. The chain carries TRBV6-5 and TRBJ1-1; the match to TRBD1 covers 7 bases. Germline assignment: CDR1 MNHEY and CDR2 SVGAGI. The J segment lost 0 bases and the V segment lost 7 bases, leaving 8 bases of the junction unmatched. The CDR3 runs to 15 residues.

The J gene is TRBJ1-2, the V gene TRBV6-5, with D possibly TRBD1 on 6 matching bases. V shed 6 bases and J shed 5 bases, with 16 bases lying between them. The length of the CDR3 is 14 residues. Germline loops: CDR1 MNHEY, CDR2 SVGAGI. The CDR3 here is CASRKRDITYGYTF. DNA for the CDR3: TGTGCCAGCAGAAAACGGGACATCACTTATGGCTACACCTTC.

The V and J genes are TRBV15 and TRBJ2-7; possible D gene TRBD1, 5 bases. The CDR3 runs to 16 residues. In germline, CDR1 is LNHNV, CDR2 YYDKDF (reference sequence). Between the trimmed V and J ends, which lost 1 base and 0 bases, there was a span of 13 bases. CDR3 nucleotides: TGTGCCACCAGCAGAGCCGGTGCAGGGCTCTCCTACGAGCAGTACTTC. It yields the protein CATSRAGAGLSYEQYF. The complete variable domain, with remaining parts taken from reference TRBV15 and TRBJ2-7, reads DAMVIQNPRYQVTQFGKPVTLSCSQTLNHNVMYWYQQKSSQAPKLLFHYYDKDFNNEADTPDNFQSRRPNTSFCFLDIRSPGLGDTAMYLCATSRAGAGLSYEQYFGPGTRLTVT.

This clone was seen just once. V gene TRBV5-4 combines with J gene TRBJ2-7; the match to TRBD1 covers 9 bases. CDR1 is SGHNT and CDR2 is YYREEE in the germline V gene (reference sequence). This CDR3 has 13 amino acids. Trimming took 5 bases from V and 6 from J; bases not matched to a gene: 6. The CDR3 loop reads CASRGQGSLEQYF. The CDR3 DNA is TGTGCCAGCAGAGGACAGGGGAGCCTCGAGCAGTACTTC.

V gene TRBV4-2 combines with J gene TRBJ2-7; 16 bases map to TRBD2. From germline, CDR1 is LGHNA and CDR2 YNFKEQ. This CDR3 spans 20 amino acids. J gave up 2 bases and V 0 bases, and 10 bases lay outside the gene matches. CDR3 protein: CASSQDMGLAGGPRTYEQYF. Written as DNA, the CDR3 is TGTGCCAGCAGCCAAGATATGGGACTAGCGGGAGGGCCTAGAACCTACGAGCAGTACTTC.

V usage is TRBV7-9 and J usage is TRBJ1-5; 7 positions match TRBD1. Trimming took 5 bases from V and 8 from J; bases not matched to a gene: 12. This CDR3 contains 15 residues. CDR1 is SEHNR, CDR2 FQNEAQ, per germline (reference sequence). The CDR3 sequence is CASSRGQFPGEPQHF. The CDR3 DNA is TGTGCCAGCAGCCGGGGACAGTTCCCAGGAGAGCCCCAGCATTTT.

The chain combines TRBV7-2 with TRBJ1-4; 10 nucleotides match TRBD1. The trim removed 2 bases at V and 4 bases at J, leaving 4 bases unmatched. The CDR3 is 16 amino acids. Germline values: CDR1 SGHTA, CDR2 FQGNSA. CDR3 protein: CASSLLGQGINEKLFF. In DNA form, the CDR3 reads TGTGCCAGCAGCTTATTGGGACAGGGGATTAATGAAAAACTGTTTTTT. Full variable domain (missing parts from reference TRBV7-2 and TRBJ1-4): GAGVSQSPSNKVTEKGKDVELRCDPISGHTALYWYRQSLGQGLEFLIYFQGNSAPDKSGLPSDRFSAERTGGSVSTLTIQRTQQEDSAVYLCASSLLGQGINEKLFFGSGTQLSVL.